These 22 T cell receptor beta chains originate from one sample sequenced in a study of shared clonotypes between healthy human individuals. Terminally differentiated effector memory CD45RA+ cells were excluded by CCR7 positive selection of CD45RO-negative cells. TCRdb's copy holds only in-frame clones and misses some; the assay was immunoSEQ multiplex PCR. The sample carries around 1.9 million clones, around 95% recorded once. The sample taken for sequencing was naive CD8+ T cells from PBMCs. Receptor source: a man aged 18-30 years in good health. Some clones in this sample may be carry-over from other donors' samples.

The J gene is TRBJ2-7, the V gene TRBV19; D may be TRBD1 (6 bases). V was pared by 5 bases and J by 0 bases, with 14 bases between. This CDR3 is 15 amino acids long. Germline-derived CDR1 and CDR2 are LNHDA and SQIVND (reference sequence). CDR3 protein: CASSVRTAISYEQYF. In DNA form, the CDR3 reads TGTGCCAGTAGTGTGAGGACAGCTATCTCCTACGAGCAGTACTTC. Drawing the rest from reference TRBV19 and TRBJ2-7, the complete variable domain is DGGITQSPKYLFRKEGQNVTLSCEQNLNHDAMYWYRQDPGQGLRLIYYSQIVNDFQKGDIAEGYSVSREKKESFPLTVTSAQKNPTAFYLCASSVRTAISYEQYFGPGTRLTVT.

The chain carries TRBV5-6 and TRBJ1-2; TRBD1 might be the D (6 bases). This CDR3 is 15 amino acids long. CDR1 is SGHDT, CDR2 YYEEEE, per germline. Deletions cut 4 bases from V and 0 bases from J, with 13 bases between. The CDR3, as DNA: TGTGCCAGCAGCCCTGGGGGGCCTACTAACTATGGCTACACCTTC. Protein product: CASSPGGPTNYGYTF.

The chain has TRBV28 and TRBJ1-4; unclear D gene. This CDR3 region has 14 residues. The V and J ends lost 7 bases and 4 bases respectively, with 13 bases between them. Per the germline V gene, CDR1 is MDHEN and CDR2 is SYDVKM. The chain's CDR3 is CASTSLGNNEKLFF. The CDR3 DNA is TGTGCCAGCACCTCGTTAGGGAATAATGAAAAACTGTTTTTT.

The V and J genes are TRBV27 and TRBJ2-2; the D gene could be TRBD1 or TRBD2 (5 bases each). Germline CDR1 reads MNHEY; CDR2 reads SMNVEV (reference sequence). CDR3 size: 13 residues. V lost 8 bases to trimming and J lost 7 bases, with 14 bases between them. The CDR3 sequence: CASGGLRFGELFF. The CDR3 coding sequence is TGTGCCAGCGGGGGTTTGAGGTTCGGGGAGCTGTTTTTT.

The V call is TRBV19, the J call TRBJ1-2; D unclear. Trimming took off 3 bases at V and 13 bases at J, with 15 bases between the two ends. The CDR3 length is 12 residues. The V gene's germline CDR1 is LNHDA and CDR2 SQIVND (reference sequence). CDR3 sequence reads: CASSIRRNNFTF. DNA for the CDR3: TGTGCCAGTAGTATTCGCAGGAATAATTTCACCTTC.

This chain connects TRBV5-6 to TRBJ2-5; 7 positions match TRBD1. Germline CDR1 SGHDT, CDR2 YYEEEE. The CDR3 loop spans 16 amino acids. V was pared by 1 base and J by 4 bases, with 10 bases of the junction left unmatched. The CDR3 nucleotides are TGTGCCAGCAGCTTGTGGGACAGCATTGTGCTAGAGACCCAGTACTTC. The encoded protein is CASSLWDSIVLETQYF.

For this clone: This specimen includes other DNA sequences encoding the same CDR3. Here the CDR3 reads CAWSVGTGTYEQYF. The CDR3 DNA sequence: TGTGCCTGGAGTGTTGGGACCGGGACGTACGAGCAGTACTTC. This chain uses TRBV30 with TRBJ2-7; D may match TRBD1 or TRBD2 (5 bases each). Germline V gene data show CDR1 as GTSNPN and CDR2 as SVGIG (reference sequence). The CDR3 is 14 amino acids. Between the trimmed V and J ends, which lost 0 bases and 4 bases, there was a span of 13 bases.

This rearrangement joins TRBV4-1 to TRBJ1-5; D is possibly TRBD1 (5 bases). The germline V gene has CDR1 MGHRA and CDR2 YSYEKL. The V end lost 2 bases, the J end lost 4 bases, and 12 bases lay between the germline ends. CDR3 length equals 15 residues. The CDR3 region is CASSQIRGPNQPQHF. The CDR3 DNA reads TGCGCCAGCAGCCAAATCCGGGGCCCGAATCAGCCCCAGCATTTT.

The chain uses TRBV6-1 and TRBJ2-7, with D hard to call. Trimming pared 9 bases from V and 4 bases from J, leaving 16 bases between. The germline V gene encodes CDR1 MNHNS and CDR2 SASEGT. The CDR3 runs to 13 residues. For the CDR3, the DNA is TGTGCCAGTGGTGACCCGGGCGTTTACGAGCAGTACTTC. Translating it yields CASGDPGVYEQYF.

In its sample, this clone was seen once. The rearrangement uses TRBV15 and TRBJ1-5; possible D gene TRBD1, 5 bases. This CDR3 comprises 17 residues. The germline CDR1 and CDR2 sequences are LNHNV and YYDKDF (reference sequence). Trimming pared 1 base from V and 0 bases from J, leaving 13 bases between. The CDR3, as DNA: TGTGCCACCAGCAGAGGAGGGGCAGAATATAGCAATCAGCCCCAGCATTTT. This codes for CATSRGGAEYSNQPQHF.

The rearrangement links TRBV27 to TRBJ2-1, with TRBD1 identical over 7 bases. V shed 1 base, J shed 4 bases, and the junction held 7 bases outside the gene matches. Per germline, CDR1 MNHEY and CDR2 SMNVEV (reference sequence). CDR3 length: 16 residues. The CDR3 is CASSLFQGVQYNEQFF. The CDR3 DNA follows: TGTGCCAGCAGTTTATTCCAGGGGGTGCAATACAATGAGCAGTTCTTC.

The rearrangement links TRBV2 to TRBJ2-3; either TRBD1 or TRBD2 may supply D (5 bases each). Germline V gene data show CDR1 as SNHLY and CDR2 as FYNNEI. V dropped 5 bases and J dropped 1 base, with 13 bases sitting between them. The CDR3 is 15 residues long. The CDR3 reads CASSWTGPGTDTQYF. CDR3 coding DNA: TGTGCCAGCAGTTGGACGGGGCCGGGCACAGATACGCAGTATTTT.

The table lists this clone with a count of one. The junction and the germline gene differ at one end; a read error may be behind it. The chain carries TRBV7-9 and TRBJ1-2, with TRBD1 matching 7 bases. The CDR3 runs to 14 residues. Germline values: CDR1 SEHNR, CDR2 FQNEAQ (reference sequence). The CDR3 loop reads CASSLGWGQLEVAF. The CDR3, as DNA: TGTGCCAGCAGCTTAGGTTGGGGACAGCTTGAGGTAGCCTTC.

The chain has TRBV5-8 and TRBJ2-3; D might be TRBD2 (6 bases). Germline-derived CDR1 and CDR2 are SGHTS and YDEGEE. Trimming removed 4 bases from V and 6 bases from J, with 18 bases in between. This CDR3 is 15 amino acids long. The CDR3 reads CASSPEGRGTDTQYF. The CDR3, as DNA: TGTGCCAGCAGCCCTGAGGGACGGGGGACCGATACGCAGTATTTT.

J is TRBJ2-7 and V is TRBV6-1, with 9 bases that match TRBD2. V lost 4 bases, J lost 3 bases, and 4 bases stayed unmatched. CDR1 MNHNS and CDR2 SASEGT come from the germline V gene. There are 14 residues in the CDR3. Written as DNA, the CDR3 is TGTGCCAGCAGTGCTATAGCGGGAGTCTACGAGCAGTACTTC. This encodes CASSAIAGVYEQYF.

This chain links TRBV7-7 with TRBJ2-1; D is unresolved. Germline CDR1 reads SSHAT; CDR2 reads FNYEAQ (reference sequence). V lost 4 bases, J lost 0 bases, and 16 bases lay in between. The CDR3 has 17 residues. Written as DNA, the CDR3 is TGTGCCAGCAGCTCCGGTCCAGTAGTCAACTCCTACAATGAGCAGTTCTTC. It encodes CASSSGPVVNSYNEQFF.

CDR3 bases: TGTGCAAGTCGCCCTCCGGGACACCTCTACGAGCAGTACTTC. Its translation is CASRPPGHLYEQYF. This sequence joins TRBV12-2 and TRBJ2-7; TRBD1 was called by the table and not checked on the DNA. TRBV12-2 is deemed a pseudogene. The CDR3 sequence is 14 residues long.

The chain is built from TRBV14 and TRBJ2-5, with D possibly matching TRBD2 (6 bases). From germline, CDR1 is SGHDN and CDR2 FVKESK. V was shortened by 1 base and J by 5 bases, with 17 bases between the two germline ends. The CDR3 covers 16 residues. CDR3 in amino acids: CASSQAETSLPETQYF. The CDR3, as DNA: TGTGCCAGCAGCCAAGCCGAGACTAGTCTGCCGGAGACCCAGTACTTC.

CDR3: CASSPRGTILSYNEQFF. As DNA, the CDR3 is TGTGCCAGCAGCCCGCGGGGGACTATCCTCTCCTACAATGAGCAGTTCTTC. This chain uses TRBV5-6 with TRBJ2-1, with TRBD2 matching over 7 bases. Germline loops: CDR1 SGHDT, CDR2 YYEEEE. This CDR3 is 17 amino acids long. V shed 4 bases, J shed 0 bases, and the junction held 10 bases outside the gene matches.

The V and J genes are TRBV5-8 and TRBJ2-7; D is perhaps TRBD1 or TRBD2 (5 bases each). V gave up 4 bases and J gave up 2 bases, with 10 bases separating them. Germline loops: CDR1 SGHTS, CDR2 YDEGEE. This CDR3 has 13 amino acids. CDR3 amino acids: CASSSGGPYEQYF. The CDR3 nucleotides are TGTGCCAGCAGCAGTGGGGGTCCCTACGAGCAGTACTTC. Full variable domain (outside the CDR3, taken from reference TRBV5-8 and TRBJ2-7): EAGVTQSPTHLIKTRGQQATLRCSPISGHTSVYWYQQALGLGLQFLLWYDEGEERNRGNFPPRFSGRQFPNYSSELNVNALELEDSALYLCASSSGGPYEQYFGPGTRLTVT.

The chain employs TRBV5-1 and TRBJ2-3; 8 bases line up with TRBD2. Germline V lookup: CDR1 SGHRS, CDR2 YFSETQ. After removal of 7 bases from V and 6 bases from J, the junction contained 16 bases not matched to a gene. CDR3 length: 16 amino acids. The CDR3: CASGPGFSGILDTQYF. The DNA for the CDR3 is TGCGCCAGCGGACCCGGTTTTAGCGGGATTTTGGATACGCAGTATTTT.

The V gene is TRBV28, the J gene TRBJ2-1, with TRBD2 matching 7 bases. The CDR3 has 14 amino acids. CDR1 and CDR2 (germline): MDHEN, SYDVKM. The ends lost 3 bases at V and 8 bases at J; junction bases unmatched: 7. In DNA form, the CDR3 reads TGTGCCAGCAGTTTGCGGGAGATTGGCGATGAGCAGTTCTTC. The encoded protein is CASSLREIGDEQFF.